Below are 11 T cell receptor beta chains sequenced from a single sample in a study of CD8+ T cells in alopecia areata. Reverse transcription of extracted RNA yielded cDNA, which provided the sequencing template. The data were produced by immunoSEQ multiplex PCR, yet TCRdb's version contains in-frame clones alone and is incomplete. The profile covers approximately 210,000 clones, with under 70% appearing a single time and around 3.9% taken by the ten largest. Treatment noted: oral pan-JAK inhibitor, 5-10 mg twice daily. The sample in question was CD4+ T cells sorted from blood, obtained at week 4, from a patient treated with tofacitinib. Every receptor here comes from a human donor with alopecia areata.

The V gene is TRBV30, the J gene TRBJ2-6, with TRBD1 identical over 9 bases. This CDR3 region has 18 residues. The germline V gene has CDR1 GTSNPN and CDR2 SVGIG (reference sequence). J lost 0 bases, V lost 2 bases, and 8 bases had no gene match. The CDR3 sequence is CAWSYSGQGFSGANVLTF. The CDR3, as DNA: TGTGCCTGGAGTTATTCGGGACAGGGCTTCTCTGGGGCCAACGTCCTGACTTTC.

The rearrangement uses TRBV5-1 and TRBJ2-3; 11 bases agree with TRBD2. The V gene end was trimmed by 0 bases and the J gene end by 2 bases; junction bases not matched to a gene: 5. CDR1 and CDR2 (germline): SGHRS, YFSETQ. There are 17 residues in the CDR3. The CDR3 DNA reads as TGCGCCAGCAGCTTGGTTGCTAGCGGGGGGCCCACAGATACGCAGTATTTT. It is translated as CASSLVASGGPTDTQYF.

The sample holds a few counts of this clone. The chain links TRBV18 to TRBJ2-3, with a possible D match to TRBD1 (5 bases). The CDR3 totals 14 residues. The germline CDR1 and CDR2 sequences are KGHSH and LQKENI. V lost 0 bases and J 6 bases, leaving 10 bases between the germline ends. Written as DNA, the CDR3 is TGTGCCAGCTCACCACCAGGGGTAGGGGATACGCAGTATTTT. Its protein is CASSPPGVGDTQYF.

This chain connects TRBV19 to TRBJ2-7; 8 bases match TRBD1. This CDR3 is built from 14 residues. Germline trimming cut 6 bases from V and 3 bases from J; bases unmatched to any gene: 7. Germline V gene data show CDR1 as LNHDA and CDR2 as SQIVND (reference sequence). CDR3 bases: TGTGCCAGTAGCCCTTCAGGGGGCTACTACGAGCAGTACTTC. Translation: CASSPSGGYYEQYF.

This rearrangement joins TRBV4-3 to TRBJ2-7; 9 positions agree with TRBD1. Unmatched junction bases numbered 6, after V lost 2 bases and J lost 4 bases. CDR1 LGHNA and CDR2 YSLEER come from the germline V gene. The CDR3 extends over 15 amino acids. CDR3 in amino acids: CASSQQTGGHYEQYF. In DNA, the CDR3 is TGCGCCAGCAGCCAACAGACAGGGGGGCATTACGAGCAGTACTTC.

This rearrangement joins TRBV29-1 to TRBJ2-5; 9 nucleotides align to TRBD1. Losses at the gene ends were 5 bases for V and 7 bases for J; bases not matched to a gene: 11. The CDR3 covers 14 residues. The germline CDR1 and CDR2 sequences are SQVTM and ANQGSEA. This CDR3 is CSVSDRGTPGTQYF. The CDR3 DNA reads TGCAGCGTTTCAGACAGGGGGACCCCAGGGACCCAGTACTTC.

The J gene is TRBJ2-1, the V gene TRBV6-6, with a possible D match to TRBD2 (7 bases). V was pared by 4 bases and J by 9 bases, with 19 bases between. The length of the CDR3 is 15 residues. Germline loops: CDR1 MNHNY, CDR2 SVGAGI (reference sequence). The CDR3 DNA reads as TGTGCCAGCAGTTCCCCGACGGGGGGCCCCACTGAGCAGTTCTTC. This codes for CASSSPTGGPTEQFF.

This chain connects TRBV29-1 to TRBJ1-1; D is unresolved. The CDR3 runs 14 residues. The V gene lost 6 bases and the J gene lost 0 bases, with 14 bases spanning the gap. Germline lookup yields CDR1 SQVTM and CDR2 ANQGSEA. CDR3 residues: CSVSLRSMNTEAFF. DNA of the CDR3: TGCAGCGTCTCACTGCGATCCATGAACACTGAAGCTTTCTTT.

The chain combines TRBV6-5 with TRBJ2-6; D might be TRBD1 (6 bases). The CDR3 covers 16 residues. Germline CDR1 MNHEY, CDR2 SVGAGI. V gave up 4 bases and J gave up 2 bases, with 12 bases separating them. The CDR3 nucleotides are TGTGCCAGCAGTTCCCTACAGGGAACTGGGGCCAACGTCCTGACTTTC. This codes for CASSSLQGTGANVLTF.

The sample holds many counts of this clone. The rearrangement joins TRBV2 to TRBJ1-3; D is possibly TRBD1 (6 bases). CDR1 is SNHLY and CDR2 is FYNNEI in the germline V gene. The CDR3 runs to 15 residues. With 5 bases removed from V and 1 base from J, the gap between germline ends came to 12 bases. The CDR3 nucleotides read TGTGCCAGCAGTAAAGAACAGGGTTCTGGAAACACCATATATTTT. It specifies CASSKEQGSGNTIYF.

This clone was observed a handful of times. The CDR3 DNA reads TGTGCTAGTGGTAGAGGAAGCACTGAAGCTTTCTTT. Amino acid sequence: CASGRGSTEAFF. The chain couples TRBV12-5 to TRBJ1-1; D gene unclear. CDR1 is LGHNT, CDR2 FRNRAP, per germline. With 5 bases removed from V and 4 bases from J, the gap between germline ends came to 8 bases. The CDR3 contains 12 residues.